The 20 T cell receptor beta chains in this list originate from one sample, sequenced in a study of identical twins. TCRdb used MiXCR to reprocess the 5' RACE reads, holding one entry per CDR3 protein. The sample consists of approximately 240,000 distinct CDR3 sequences, over 12% of them appearing once. The sample comprised memory (CD45RO+) T cells sorted from blood. Receptor source: a woman aged 18-29 years in good health.

The chain employs TRBV6-5 and TRBJ2-3; 10 bases align to TRBD2. CDR3 length equals 19 residues. The germline V gene has CDR1 MNHEY and CDR2 SVGAGI. Germline trimming cut 0 bases from V and 6 bases from J; bases unmatched to any gene: 15. CDR3 protein: CASSYSWGISGRRMDTQYF. CDR3 nucleotides: TGTGCCAGCAGTTACTCATGGGGTATTAGCGGGAGGAGGATGGATACGCAGTATTTT.

The sample holds a few counts of this clonotype. The V and J genes are TRBV10-3 and TRBJ1-1; possible D gene TRBD1, 5 bases. The CDR3 runs 14 residues. Germline CDR1 ENHRY, CDR2 SYGVKD. V lost 6 bases to trimming and J lost 1 base, with 12 bases between them. In DNA, the CDR3 is TGTGCCATCAGCAGGGACGGCAAGAACACTGAAGCTTTCTTT. Translated, it gives CAISRDGKNTEAFF.

This clonotype turned up a few times. The J gene is TRBJ2-5, the V gene TRBV7-2; weak D call: TRBD1 (6 bases). V was trimmed by 4 bases and J by 4 bases, leaving 22 bases between them. There are 17 residues in the CDR3. Per the germline V gene, CDR1 is SGHTA and CDR2 is FQGNSA. The DNA of the CDR3 is TGTGCCAGCAGCTCTACCTACAGGGTTCGGTCCGGAGAGACCCAGTACTTC. Amino acid sequence: CASSSTYRVRSGETQYF.

The gene calls are TRBV7-6 and TRBJ2-1; 9 bases map to TRBD2. In germline, CDR1 is SGHVS, CDR2 FNYEAQ. The CDR3 consists of 16 residues. Trimming at V came to 5 bases and at J to 6 bases, leaving 11 bases not matched to a gene. The chain's CDR3 is CASSAQCGRALNEQFF. DNA for the CDR3: TGTGCCAGCAGCGCACAATGCGGGAGGGCCCTCAATGAGCAGTTCTTC.

This clonotype was recorded many times. This chain joins TRBV7-9 and TRBJ1-3; the D is unclear. The V gene's germline CDR1 is SEHNR and CDR2 FQNEAQ (reference sequence). V lost 5 bases and J 3 bases, leaving 5 bases between the germline ends. The CDR3 loop spans 12 amino acids. Here the CDR3 reads CASSINGNTIYF. The CDR3 DNA is TGTGCCAGCAGCATTAATGGAAACACCATATATTTT.

This clonotype appeared many times. V is TRBV12-3 or TRBV12-4 and J is TRBJ2-7; D ambiguous. The CDR3 runs 11 residues. The V end was cut by 6 bases, the J end by 5 bases, with 8 bases between. In DNA, the CDR3 is TGTGCCAGCAGCACCTTCCACGAGCAGTACTTC. As protein: CASSTFHEQYF.

This clonotype was picked up many times. CDR3 in amino acids: CASSLARAGNQPQHF. In DNA, the CDR3 is TGTGCCAGCAGTTTAGCGCGGGCAGGAAATCAGCCCCAGCATTTT. The V gene is TRBV12-3 or TRBV12-4, the J gene TRBJ1-5; D not resolved. V was pared by 0 bases and J by 4 bases, with 10 bases between. The CDR3 loop spans 15 amino acids.

This clonotype was seen more than once but under ten times. The genes are TRBV20-1 and TRBJ2-7, with D uncertain. The V end was cut by 1 base, the J end by 6 bases, with 16 bases between. Germline-derived CDR1 and CDR2 are DFQATT and SNEGSKA (reference sequence). The CDR3 loop spans 14 amino acids. The CDR3 region has the DNA TGCAGTGCTAGAGGCGAACAGTTGAGAGGCGAGCAGTACTTC. Translation: CSARGEQLRGEQYF.

This clonotype was observed a few times. The chain joins TRBV7-8 to TRBJ2-7; D tentatively fits TRBD1 or TRBD2 (6 bases each). V gave up 5 bases and J gave up 3 bases, with 14 bases separating them. CDR1 and CDR2 (germline): SGHVS, FQNEAQ. There are 14 residues in the CDR3. In DNA form, the CDR3 reads TGTGCCAGCAGCCGGGCAGGGGACTTCTACGAGCAGTACTTC. Amino acids: CASSRAGDFYEQYF.

The V gene is TRBV12-3 or TRBV12-4, the J gene TRBJ2-1; the match to TRBD2 covers 9 bases. The J segment lost 7 bases and the V segment lost 7 bases, leaving 8 bases of the junction unmatched. CDR3 length equals 14 residues. The CDR3 DNA reads TGTGCCAGCACTGCAGCGGGGGGCGCGAATGAGCAGTTCTTC. This gives the protein CASTAAGGANEQFF.

This clonotype has ten or more counts. The DNA of the CDR3 is TGCGCCAGCAGCCAAGAAACAGGGGAGAATTCACCCCTCCACTTT. Translation gives CASSQETGENSPLHF. The gene calls are TRBV4-3 and TRBJ1-6; TRBD1 aligns across 7 bases. J gave up 7 bases and V 0 bases, and 3 bases lay outside the gene matches. The CDR3 has 15 residues. CDR1 and CDR2 (germline): LGHNA, YSLEER.

The V gene is TRBV3-1, the J gene TRBJ1-6; 10 bases line up with TRBD1. CDR1 and CDR2 from the germline V gene are LGHDT and YNNKEL (reference sequence). V lost 3 bases to trimming and J lost 9 bases; unmatched junction nucleotides: 2. This CDR3 comprises 14 residues. CDR3 nucleotides: TGTGCCAGCAGCCAGCGGACAGGGGGTTCACCCCTCCACTTT. Protein sequence: CASSQRTGGSPLHF.

The V and J genes are TRBV18 and TRBJ1-1; D not certain. The germline gives CDR1 KGHSH, CDR2 LQKENI. The CDR3 length is 16 residues. Trimming removed 3 bases from V and 0 bases from J, with 14 bases in between. CDR3 sequence (DNA): TGTGCCAGCTCACCCCGAGTGGGAACGATGAACACTGAAGCTTTCTTT. It codes for CASSPRVGTMNTEAFF. The full variable domain, rest sourced from reference TRBV18 and TRBJ1-1, is NAGVMQNPRHLVRRRGQEARLRCSPMKGHSHVYWYRQLPEEGLKFMVYLQKENIIDESGMPKERFSAEFPKEGPSILRIQQVVRGDSAAYFCASSPRVGTMNTEAFFGQGTRLTVV.

The chain employs TRBV7-6 and TRBJ2-3; D perhaps matches TRBD2 (5 bases). This CDR3 region has 13 residues. Trimming took 5 bases from V and 9 from J, leaving 15 bases between them. CDR1 is SGHVS, CDR2 FNYEAQ, per germline. The CDR3 DNA follows: TGTGCCAGCAGCCAAATAACTAGTGGCACGCAGTATTTT. Translated, it gives CASSQITSGTQYF.

This clonotype came up a few times. The V gene is TRBV10-3, the J gene TRBJ2-2; D may be TRBD1 (5 bases). The CDR3 contains 15 residues. Germline V gene lookup returns CDR1 ENHRY and CDR2 SYGVKD. With 0 bases removed from V and 2 bases from J, the gap between germline ends came to 7 bases. The DNA for the CDR3 is TGTGCCATCAGTGAGTCGACAGCTAACACCGGGGAGCTGTTTTTT. Translation gives CAISESTANTGELFF.

In this sample, this clonotype turned up a few times. The chain couples TRBV14 to TRBJ1-1; D is possibly TRBD1 (5 bases). V lost 1 base to trimming and J lost 1 base, with 10 bases between them. The CDR3 length is 15 residues. Per the germline V gene, CDR1 is SGHDN and CDR2 is FVKESK. The CDR3 sequence: CASSQGGIGNTEAFF. CDR3 in DNA: TGTGCCAGCAGCCAAGGGGGGATTGGGAACACTGAAGCTTTCTTT. The full variable domain, in which reference TRBV14 and TRBJ1-1 provide the parts outside the CDR3, is EAGVTQFPSHSVIEKGQTVTLRCDPISGHDNLYWYRRVMGKEIKFLLHFVKESKQDESGMPNNRFLAERTGGTYSTLKVQPAELEDSGVYFCASSQGGIGNTEAFFGQGTRLTVV.

Note on this clonotype: Likely a read error: the CDR3 ends without its conserved phenylalanine or tryptophan. The DNA is omitted, as the CDR3 cannot be located on it reliably, and the CDR3 follows TCRdb's listing. This CDR3 reads CSARLTGGSLTFL. The rearrangement joins TRBV20-1 to TRBJ1-1; the table names TRBD1, a call not compared with the DNA. Germline V lookup: CDR1 DFQATT, CDR2 SNEGSKA (reference sequence). The CDR3 numbers 13 amino acids, ends counted.

This chain joins TRBV6-1 and TRBJ2-7; D not resolved. The germline V gene encodes CDR1 MNHNS and CDR2 SASEGT. V was shortened by 8 bases and J by 2 bases, with 22 bases between the two germline ends. The CDR3 runs to 16 residues. In DNA form, the CDR3 reads TGTGCCAGCCTCGATAATTATGTTTCTAATGCCTACGAGCAGTACTTC. Its translation is CASLDNYVSNAYEQYF.

This chain joins TRBV20-1 and TRBJ1-2, with 8 bases aligning to TRBD1. This CDR3 is 18 amino acids long. V lost 5 bases, J lost 6 bases, and 23 bases stayed unmatched. Germline-derived CDR1 and CDR2 are DFQATT and SNEGSKA (reference sequence). The CDR3 region is CSAFLIQGAPVFGNGYTF. The DNA for the CDR3 is TGCAGTGCTTTTTTAATCCAGGGGGCGCCGGTATTCGGGAATGGCTACACCTTC.

The CDR3 nucleotides read TGCAGTGCTAGATCCAATCCCAATGAGCAGTTCTTC. Translation gives CSARSNPNEQFF. V gene TRBV20-1 combines with J gene TRBJ2-1; the D is unclear. The CDR3 extends over 12 amino acids. Per the germline V gene, CDR1 is DFQATT and CDR2 is SNEGSKA (reference sequence). V was clipped by 2 bases and J by 6 bases, with 8 bases between them.